This T cell receptor beta chain came from a study of T cells after yellow fever vaccination. Findings and limits, study-wide: Contaminants from the bulk population, in the form of abundant clonotypes, could be found in FACS-sorted repertoires. After the booster, roughly 96% of CD4 and about nine tenths of CD8 primary-response clones were re-detected.

Germline assignment: CDR1 SQVTM and CDR2 ANQGSEA. V was shortened by 7 bases and J by 2 bases, with 20 bases between the two germline ends. This CDR3 region has 15 residues. TCRdb used MiXCR to reprocess the 5' RACE reads, holding one entry per CDR3 protein. This sample has 300,000 to 400,000 distinct CDR3 sequences; around 8.1% occur once, and the top ten carry roughly 18%. As regards this clonotype: The antigen is undetermined.

The chain couples TRBV29-1 to TRBJ2-5; D is tentatively TRBD1 or TRBD2 (5 bases each). The TCR sequence derives from a man younger than 35 who received the YFV17D yellow fever vaccine. Sequencing was performed on PBMCs, taken about 41 days after the first yellow fever vaccination. CDR3 sequence reads: CSAVTVPEGQETQYF. CDR3 in DNA: TGCAGCGCCGTGACGGTCCCTGAGGGGCAAGAGACCCAGTACTTC.